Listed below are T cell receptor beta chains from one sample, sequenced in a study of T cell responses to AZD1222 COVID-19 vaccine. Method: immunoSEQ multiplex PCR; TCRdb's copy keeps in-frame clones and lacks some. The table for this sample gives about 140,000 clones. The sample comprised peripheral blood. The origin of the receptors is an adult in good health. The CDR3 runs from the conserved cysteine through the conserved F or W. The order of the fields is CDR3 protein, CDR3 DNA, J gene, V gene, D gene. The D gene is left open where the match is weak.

CDR3aa: CASSLAGGETQYF
CDR3nt: TGCGCCAGCAGCTTGGCCGGGGGTGAGACCCAGTACTTC
j_gene: TRBJ2-5
v_gene: TRBV5-1
d_gene: -

CDR3aa: CASSMWGVDSPLHF
CDR3nt: TGTGCCAGTAGTATGTGGGGTGTTGATTCACCCCTCCACTTT
j_gene: TRBJ1-6
v_gene: TRBV19
d_gene: -

CDR3aa: CASSWDASSYEQYF
CDR3nt: TGTGCCAGCAGCTGGGACGCTAGCTCCTACGAGCAGTACTTC
j_gene: TRBJ2-7
v_gene: TRBV5-6
d_gene: -

CDR3aa: CASSSQPSGNEQFF
CDR3nt: TGTGCCAGCAGCTCGCAGCCGTCAGGGAATGAGCAGTTCTTC
j_gene: TRBJ2-1
v_gene: TRBV7-3
d_gene: -

CDR3aa: CASSPGQNTGAFF
CDR3nt: TGTGCCAGCAGCCCAGGACAGAACACTGGAGCTTTCTTT
j_gene: TRBJ1-1
v_gene: TRBV5-4
d_gene: -

CDR3aa: CASSTGQITEAFF
CDR3nt: TGCGCCAGCAGCACCGGACAGATCACTGAAGCTTTCTTT
j_gene: TRBJ1-1
v_gene: TRBV5-1
d_gene: -

CDR3aa: CASNQGGENIQYF
CDR3nt: TGTGCCAGCAATCAGGGCGGGGAAAACATTCAGTACTTC
j_gene: TRBJ2-4
v_gene: TRBV6-6
d_gene: -

CDR3aa: CASSDPRDRGSYEQYF
CDR3nt: TGTGCCAGCAGCGATCCTAGGGACAGGGGCTCCTACGAGCAGTACTTC
j_gene: TRBJ2-7
v_gene: TRBV7-2
d_gene: TRBD1

CDR3aa: CASSYGGAGLSGELFF
CDR3nt: TGTGCCAGCAGTTACGGTGGGGCAGGGCTTTCCGGGGAGCTGTTTTTT
j_gene: TRBJ2-2
v_gene: TRBV6-2/TRBV6-3
d_gene: -

CDR3aa: CSASGGHNSPLHF
CDR3nt: TGCAGTGCTAGTGGGGGCCATAATTCACCCCTCCACTTT
j_gene: TRBJ1-6
v_gene: TRBV20-1
d_gene: -

CDR3aa: CASSQDRPRGRSYNEQFF
CDR3nt: TGTGCCAGCAGCCAAGATCGGCCGCGGGGCCGCTCCTACAATGAGCAGTTCTTC
j_gene: TRBJ2-1
v_gene: TRBV4-2
d_gene: -

CDR3aa: CASSYPIGQGAIEQYF
CDR3nt: TGTGCCAGCAGTTACCCTATCGGACAGGGGGCTATCGAGCAGTACTTC
j_gene: TRBJ2-7
v_gene: TRBV6-2/TRBV6-3
d_gene: TRBD1

CDR3aa: CASSLYGTGSTEAFF
CDR3nt: TGTGCCAGCAGCTTATACGGTACAGGTAGCACTGAAGCTTTCTTT
j_gene: TRBJ1-1
v_gene: TRBV7-9
d_gene: -

CDR3aa: CASSLEAGGPNEQFF
CDR3nt: TGCGCCAGCAGCTTGGAAGCGGGGGGGCCCAATGAGCAGTTCTTC
j_gene: TRBJ2-1
v_gene: TRBV5-1
d_gene: TRBD2

CDR3aa: CASSEDGFTDTQYF
CDR3nt: TGTGCCAGCAGTGAGGACGGATTCACAGATACGCAGTATTTT
j_gene: TRBJ2-3
v_gene: TRBV6-1
d_gene: -